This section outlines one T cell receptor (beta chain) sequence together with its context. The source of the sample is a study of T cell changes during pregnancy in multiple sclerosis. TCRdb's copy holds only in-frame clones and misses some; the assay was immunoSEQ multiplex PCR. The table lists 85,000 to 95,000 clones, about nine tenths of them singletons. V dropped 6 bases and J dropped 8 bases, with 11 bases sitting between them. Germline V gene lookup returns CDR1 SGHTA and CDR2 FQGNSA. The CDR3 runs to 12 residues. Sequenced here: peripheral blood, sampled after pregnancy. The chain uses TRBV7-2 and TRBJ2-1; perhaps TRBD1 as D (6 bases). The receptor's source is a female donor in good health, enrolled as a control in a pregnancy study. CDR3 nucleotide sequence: TGTGCCAGCAGGCCGACAGGACATGAGCAGTTCTTC. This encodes CASRPTGHEQFF.